This T cell receptor (beta chain) was retrieved from a study of blood T cell repertoires in COVID-19. Study context: There were acute and convalescent COVID-19 samples, and they came from the United States, Italy and Spain.

Some clones are missing from TCRdb's copy, which holds only in-frame ones; the method was immunoSEQ multiplex PCR. The table has more than 65,000 clones, approximately 84% seen once; the top ten hold approximately 10%. Germline values: CDR1 SNHLY, CDR2 FYNNEI. This CDR3 has 15 residues. Trimming removed 8 bases from V and 6 bases from J; junction bases left unmatched: 10. The chain recombines TRBV2 with TRBJ1-5, with TRBD1 identical over 10 bases. The sequenced material came from peripheral blood. The TCR sequence derives from a human donor in a cohort sampled during active COVID-19. The CDR3 here is CASQRTGQGSQPQHF. In nucleotides, the CDR3 is TGTGCCAGCCAAAGAACGGGACAGGGGAGTCAGCCCCAGCATTTT.